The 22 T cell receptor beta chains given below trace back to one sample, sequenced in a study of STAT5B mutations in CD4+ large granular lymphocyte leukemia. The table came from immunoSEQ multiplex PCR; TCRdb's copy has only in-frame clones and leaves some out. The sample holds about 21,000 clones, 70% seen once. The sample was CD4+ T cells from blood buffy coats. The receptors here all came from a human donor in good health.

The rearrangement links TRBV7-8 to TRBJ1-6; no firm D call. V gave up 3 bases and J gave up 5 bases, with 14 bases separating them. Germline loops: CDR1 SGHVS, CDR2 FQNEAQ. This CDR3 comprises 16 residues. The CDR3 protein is CASSFISGFNNSPLHF. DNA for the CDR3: TGTGCCAGCAGCTTTATCTCCGGATTTAATAATTCACCCCTCCACTTT. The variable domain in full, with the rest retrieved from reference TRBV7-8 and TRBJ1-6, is GAGVSQSPRYKVAKRGQDVALRCDPISGHVSLFWYQQALGQGPEFLTYFQNEAQLDKSGLPSDRFFAERPEGSVSTLKIQRTQQEDSAVYLCASSFISGFNNSPLHFGNGTRLTVT.

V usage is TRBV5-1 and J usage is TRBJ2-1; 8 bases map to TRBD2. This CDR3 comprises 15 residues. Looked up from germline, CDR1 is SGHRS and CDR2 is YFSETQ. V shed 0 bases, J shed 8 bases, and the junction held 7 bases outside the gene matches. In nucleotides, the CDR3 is TGCGCCAGCAGCTTGGGTCGCGGGGGGCGGGATGAGCAGTTCTTC. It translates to CASSLGRGGRDEQFF.

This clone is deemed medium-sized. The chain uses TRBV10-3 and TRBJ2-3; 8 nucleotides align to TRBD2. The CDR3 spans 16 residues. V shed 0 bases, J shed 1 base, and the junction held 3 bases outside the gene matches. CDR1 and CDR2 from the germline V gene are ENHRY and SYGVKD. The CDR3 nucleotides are TGTGCCATCAGTGAGTCCGGGGGGGCCGGCACAGATACGCAGTATTTT. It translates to CAISESGGAGTDTQYF.

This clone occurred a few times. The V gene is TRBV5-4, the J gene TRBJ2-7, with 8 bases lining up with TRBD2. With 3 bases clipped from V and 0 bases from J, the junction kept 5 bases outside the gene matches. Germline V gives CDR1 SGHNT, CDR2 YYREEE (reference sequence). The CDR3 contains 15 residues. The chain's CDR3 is CASSWGGTSSYEQYF. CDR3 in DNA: TGTGCCAGCAGCTGGGGTGGGACTAGCTCCTACGAGCAGTACTTC.

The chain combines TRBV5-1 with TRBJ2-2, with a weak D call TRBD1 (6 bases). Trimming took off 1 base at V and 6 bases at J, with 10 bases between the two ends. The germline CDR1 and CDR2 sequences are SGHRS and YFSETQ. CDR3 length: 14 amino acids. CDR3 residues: CASSLSQGPGELFF. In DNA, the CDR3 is TGCGCCAGCAGCTTGTCTCAGGGGCCCGGGGAGCTGTTTTTT. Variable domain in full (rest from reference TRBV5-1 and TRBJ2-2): KAGVTQTPRYLIKTRGQQVTLSCSPISGHRSVSWYQQTPGQGLQFLFEYFSETQRNKGNFPGRFSGRQFSNSRSEMNVSTLELGDSALYLCASSLSQGPGELFFGEGSRLTVL.

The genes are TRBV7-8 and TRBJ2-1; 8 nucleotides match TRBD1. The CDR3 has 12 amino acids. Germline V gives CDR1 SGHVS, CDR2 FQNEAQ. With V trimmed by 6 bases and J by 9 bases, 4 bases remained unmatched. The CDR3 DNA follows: TGTGCCAGCAGTCAGGGGGCGAGTGAGCAGTTCTTC. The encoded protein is CASSQGASEQFF.

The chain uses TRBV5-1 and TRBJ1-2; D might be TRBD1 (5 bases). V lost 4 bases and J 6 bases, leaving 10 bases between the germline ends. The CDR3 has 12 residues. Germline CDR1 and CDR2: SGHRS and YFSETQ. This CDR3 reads CASSKTADGYTF. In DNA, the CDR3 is TGCGCCAGCAGCAAGACAGCTGATGGCTACACCTTC.

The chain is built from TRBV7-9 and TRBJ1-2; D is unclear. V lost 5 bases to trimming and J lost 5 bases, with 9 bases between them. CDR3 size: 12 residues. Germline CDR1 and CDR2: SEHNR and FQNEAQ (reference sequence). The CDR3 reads CASSPDGYGYTF. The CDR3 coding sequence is TGTGCCAGCAGCCCAGACGGATATGGCTACACCTTC. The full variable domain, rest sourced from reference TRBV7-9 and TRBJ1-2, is DTGVSQNPRHKITKRGQNVTFRCDPISEHNRLYWYRQTLGQGPEFLTYFQNEAQLEKSRLLSDRFSAERPKGSFSTLEIQRTEQGDSAMYLCASSPDGYGYTFGSGTRLTVV.

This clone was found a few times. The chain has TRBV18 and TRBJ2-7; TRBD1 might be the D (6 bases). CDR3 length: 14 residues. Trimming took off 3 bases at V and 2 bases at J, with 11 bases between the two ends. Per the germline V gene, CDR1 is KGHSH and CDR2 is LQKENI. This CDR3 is CASSPETGTYEQYF. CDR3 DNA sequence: TGTGCCAGCTCACCGGAGACAGGAACCTACGAGCAGTACTTC.

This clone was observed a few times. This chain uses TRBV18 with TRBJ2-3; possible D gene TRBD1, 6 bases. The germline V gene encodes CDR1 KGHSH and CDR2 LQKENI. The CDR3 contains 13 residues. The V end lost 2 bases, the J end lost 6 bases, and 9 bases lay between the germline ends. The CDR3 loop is CASSPSQGDTQYF. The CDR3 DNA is TGTGCCAGCTCACCATCCCAGGGGGATACGCAGTATTTT.

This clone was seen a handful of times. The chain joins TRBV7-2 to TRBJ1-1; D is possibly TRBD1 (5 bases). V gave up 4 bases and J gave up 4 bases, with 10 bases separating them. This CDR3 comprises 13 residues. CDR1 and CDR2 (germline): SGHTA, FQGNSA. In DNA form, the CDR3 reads TGTGCCAGCAGCTCTACAGGAAGCACTGAAGCTTTCTTT. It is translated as CASSSTGSTEAFF.

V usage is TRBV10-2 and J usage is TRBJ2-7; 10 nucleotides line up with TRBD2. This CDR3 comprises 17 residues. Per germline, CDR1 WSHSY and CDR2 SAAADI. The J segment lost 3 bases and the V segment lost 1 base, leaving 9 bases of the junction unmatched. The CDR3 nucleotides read TGCGCCAGCAGTGAGTGGGGGGTCGCTAGCGGGAGCTACGAGCAGTACTTC. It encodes CASSEWGVASGSYEQYF.

The CDR3 loop reads CASSPNGEKLFF. CDR3 DNA: TGTGCCAGCAGCCCCAACGGGGAAAAACTGTTTTTT. The V call is TRBV7-6, the J call TRBJ1-4, with D unclear. The CDR3 loop spans 12 amino acids. CDR1 and CDR2 (germline): SGHVS, FNYEAQ. With 5 bases removed from V and 8 bases from J, the gap between germline ends came to 9 bases.

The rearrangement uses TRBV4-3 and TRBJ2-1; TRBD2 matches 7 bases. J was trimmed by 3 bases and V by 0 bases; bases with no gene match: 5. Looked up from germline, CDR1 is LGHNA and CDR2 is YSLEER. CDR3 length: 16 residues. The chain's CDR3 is CASSQDVTSIYNEQFF. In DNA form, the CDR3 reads TGCGCCAGCAGCCAAGACGTGACTAGCATCTACAATGAGCAGTTCTTC.

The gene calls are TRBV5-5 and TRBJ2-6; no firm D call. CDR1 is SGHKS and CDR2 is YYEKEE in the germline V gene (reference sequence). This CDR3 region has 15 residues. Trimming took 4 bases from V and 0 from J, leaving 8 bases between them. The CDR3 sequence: CASSQRHSGANVLTF. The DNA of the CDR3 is TGTGCCAGCAGCCAACGGCACTCTGGGGCCAACGTCCTGACTTTC.

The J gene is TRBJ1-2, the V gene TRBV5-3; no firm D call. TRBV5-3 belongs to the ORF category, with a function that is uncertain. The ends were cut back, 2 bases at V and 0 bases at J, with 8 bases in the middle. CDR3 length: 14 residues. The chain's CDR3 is CARSLVETNYGYTF. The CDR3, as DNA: TGTGCCAGAAGCTTAGTAGAGACTAACTATGGCTACACCTTC.

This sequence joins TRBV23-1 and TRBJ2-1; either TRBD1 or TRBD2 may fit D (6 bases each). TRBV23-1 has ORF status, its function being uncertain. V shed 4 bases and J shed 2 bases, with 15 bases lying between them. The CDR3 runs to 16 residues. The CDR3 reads CASSPCNRGPYNEQFF. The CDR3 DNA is TGCGCCAGCAGTCCGTGTAACCGGGGGCCCTACAATGAGCAGTTCTTC.

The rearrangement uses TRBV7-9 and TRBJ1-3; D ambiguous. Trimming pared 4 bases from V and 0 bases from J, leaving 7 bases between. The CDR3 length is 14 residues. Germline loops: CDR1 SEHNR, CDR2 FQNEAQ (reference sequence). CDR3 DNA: TGTGCCAGCAGCTCTGGCCTCTCTGGAAACACCATATATTTT. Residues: CASSSGLSGNTIYF. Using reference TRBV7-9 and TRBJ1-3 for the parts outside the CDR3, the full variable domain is DTGVSQNPRHKITKRGQNVTFRCDPISEHNRLYWYRQTLGQGPEFLTYFQNEAQLEKSRLLSDRFSAERPKGSFSTLEIQRTEQGDSAMYLCASSSGLSGNTIYFGEGSWLTVV.

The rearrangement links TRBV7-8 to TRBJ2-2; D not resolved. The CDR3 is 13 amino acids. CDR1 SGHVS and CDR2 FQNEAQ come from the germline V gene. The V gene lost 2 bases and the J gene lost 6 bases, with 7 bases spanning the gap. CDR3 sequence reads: CASSLTPAGELFF. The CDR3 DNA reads TGTGCCAGCAGCTTAACCCCCGCCGGGGAGCTGTTTTTT. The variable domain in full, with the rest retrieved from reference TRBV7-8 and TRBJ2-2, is GAGVSQSPRYKVAKRGQDVALRCDPISGHVSLFWYQQALGQGPEFLTYFQNEAQLDKSGLPSDRFFAERPEGSVSTLKIQRTQQEDSAVYLCASSLTPAGELFFGEGSRLTVL.

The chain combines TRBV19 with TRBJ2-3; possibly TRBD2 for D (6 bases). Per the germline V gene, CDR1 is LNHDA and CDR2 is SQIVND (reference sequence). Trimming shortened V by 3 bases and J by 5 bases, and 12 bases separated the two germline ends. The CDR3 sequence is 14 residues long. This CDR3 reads CASSIGGLGDTQYF. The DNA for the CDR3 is TGTGCCAGTAGTATTGGGGGGTTAGGAGATACGCAGTATTTT.

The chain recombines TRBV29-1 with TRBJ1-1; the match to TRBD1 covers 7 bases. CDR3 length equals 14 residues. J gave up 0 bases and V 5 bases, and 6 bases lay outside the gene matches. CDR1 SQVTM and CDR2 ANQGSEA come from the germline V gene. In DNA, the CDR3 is TGCAGCGTTTATTCCGACAGGGTGAACACTGAAGCTTTCTTT. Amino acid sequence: CSVYSDRVNTEAFF.

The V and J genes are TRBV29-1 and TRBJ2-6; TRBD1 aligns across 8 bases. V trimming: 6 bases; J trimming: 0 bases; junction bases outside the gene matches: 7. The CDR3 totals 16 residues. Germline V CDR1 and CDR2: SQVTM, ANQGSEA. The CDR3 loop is CSVPRDRSSGANVLTF. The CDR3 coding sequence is TGCAGCGTACCGCGGGACAGGAGCTCTGGGGCCAACGTCCTGACTTTC.